These 27 T cell receptor beta chains share one sample of origin, sequenced in a study of cytomegalovirus exposure and HLA in healthy donors. The primer mix had 60 Vbeta and 13 Jbeta primers. Some clones are missing from TCRdb's copy, which holds only in-frame ones; the method was immunoSEQ multiplex PCR. In the table there are about 120,000 clones, about four fifths of which are singletons. Material: PBMCs. The receptors were gathered from a man between 25 and 39 years old in good health and CMV-seropositive.

The chain is built from TRBV2 and TRBJ2-7; TRBD1 is a possible D gene (6 bases). The CDR3 is 12 amino acids. V lost 6 bases and J lost 9, with 15 bases in between. Looked up from germline, CDR1 is SNHLY and CDR2 is FYNNEI. Written as DNA, the CDR3 is TGTGCCAGCAGGGACAGTTTATCAGGGCAGTACTTC. It translates to CASRDSLSGQYF.

The rearrangement links TRBV5-1 to TRBJ2-6, with D hard to call. This CDR3 region has 16 residues. Germline loops: CDR1 SGHRS, CDR2 YFSETQ. V was trimmed by 0 bases and J by 0 bases, leaving 7 bases between them. The DNA of the CDR3 is TGCGCCAGCAGCTTGGGGTCTACCTCTGGGGCCAACGTCCTGACTTTC. Protein: CASSLGSTSGANVLTF. The full variable domain, completed using reference TRBV5-1 and TRBJ2-6, is KAGVTQTPRYLIKTRGQQVTLSCSPISGHRSVSWYQQTPGQGLQFLFEYFSETQRNKGNFPGRFSGRQFSNSRSEMNVSTLELGDSALYLCASSLGSTSGANVLTFGAGSRLTVL.

V usage is TRBV29-1 and J usage is TRBJ2-1; 11 bases are a match to TRBD1. The germline V gene has CDR1 SQVTM and CDR2 ANQGSEA. V shed 7 bases and J 6 bases; nucleotides not matched to a gene: 2. The CDR3 is made up of 12 amino acids. CDR3 protein: CSGGTGGNEQFF. The CDR3 nucleotides are TGCAGCGGGGGGACAGGGGGCAATGAGCAGTTCTTC.

The chain employs TRBV6-4 and TRBJ1-3; D perhaps matches TRBD1 (6 bases). Germline V gene lookup returns CDR1 MRHNA and CDR2 SNTAGT. V lost 2 bases and J lost 0, with 20 bases in between. This CDR3 contains 19 residues. The CDR3 here is CASSDPAHRVRFSGNTIYF. The CDR3 region has the DNA TGTGCCAGCAGTGACCCAGCGCACAGGGTCCGTTTCTCTGGAAACACCATATATTTT.

This clone was seen once. The chain joins TRBV5-1 to TRBJ2-1, with 11 positions matching TRBD2. Germline V gene data show CDR1 as SGHRS and CDR2 as YFSETQ. There are 18 residues in the CDR3. V shed 4 bases, J shed 0 bases, and the junction held 9 bases outside the gene matches. CDR3 in amino acids: CASSPLAGVPSSYNEQFF. The DNA for the CDR3 is TGCGCCAGCAGCCCACTAGCGGGGGTCCCGAGCTCCTACAATGAGCAGTTCTTC.

This clone is a singleton in its sample. At one end, the junction sequence differs from germline, possibly due to a read error. The chain has TRBV7-9 and TRBJ2-5; TRBD1 aligns across 8 bases. Germline CDR1 and CDR2: SEHNR and FQNEAQ (reference sequence). This CDR3 is built from 15 residues. The CDR3 region has the DNA TGTTCCAGCAGCCCGAACAGGGGGTCCCAAGAGACCCAGTACTTC. It yields the protein CSSSPNRGSQETQYF.

This rearrangement joins TRBV21-1 to TRBJ1-5. TRBV21-1 is termed a pseudogene. This CDR3 contains 22 residues. Here the CDR3 reads CASSKASGGGHEGGNLDQPQHF. CDR3 sequence (DNA): TGTGCCAGCAGCAAAGCCTCTGGGGGGGGGCACGAAGGAGGTAATCTGGATCAGCCCCAGCATTTT.

The chain joins TRBV9 to TRBJ1-4; no firm D call. This CDR3 spans 15 amino acids. Trimming shortened V by 2 bases and J by 8 bases, and 16 bases separated the two germline ends. CDR1 and CDR2 from the germline V gene are SGDLS and YYNGEE. The CDR3 DNA sequence: TGTGCCAGCAGCGTCAAAACGGGGAGAGACGAAAAACTGTTTTTT. Translated: CASSVKTGRDEKLFF.

The chain combines TRBV11-3 with TRBJ2-4, with D unresolved. With 0 bases removed from V and 2 bases from J, the gap between germline ends came to 8 bases. Looked up from germline, CDR1 is SGHNT and CDR2 is YENEEA. There are 15 residues in the CDR3. This CDR3 reads CASSLDYSPKNIQYF. DNA for the CDR3: TGTGCCAGCAGCTTAGATTATAGTCCCAAAAACATTCAGTACTTC.

The V call is TRBV5-1, the J call TRBJ2-7; possibly TRBD1 for D (6 bases). V was pared by 2 bases and J by 5 bases, with 11 bases between. This CDR3 comprises 13 residues. Per germline, CDR1 SGHRS and CDR2 YFSETQ. CDR3 coding DNA: TGCGCCAGCAGCTTCTCAGGGGTTGACGAGCAGTACTTC. Amino acids: CASSFSGVDEQYF.

J is TRBJ2-1 and V is TRBV9; 15 positions match TRBD2. The CDR3 has 15 amino acids. CDR1 SGDLS and CDR2 YYNGEE come from the germline V gene. Trimming at V came to 2 bases and at J to 10 bases, leaving 4 bases not matched to a gene. In DNA, the CDR3 is TGTGCCAGCAGCGTGGGACTAGCGGGGGGACCCGAGCAGTTCTTC. This gives the protein CASSVGLAGGPEQFF.

This chain joins TRBV19 and TRBJ2-7; 10 bases fit TRBD1. V lost 6 bases to trimming and J lost 5 bases; unmatched junction nucleotides: 13. CDR3 size: 16 residues. The germline V gene has CDR1 LNHDA and CDR2 SQIVND (reference sequence). In DNA, the CDR3 is TGTGCCAGTAGACCCGGGACAGGGGACGCGATCGACGAGCAGTACTTC. Translation: CASRPGTGDAIDEQYF.

This clone was detected once. Sequence at one end of the junction differs from germline and may be a read error. The V gene is TRBV7-2, the J gene TRBJ2-3; the D gene is possibly TRBD2 (5 bases). This CDR3 comprises 15 residues. Germline V gene lookup returns CDR1 SGHTA and CDR2 FQGNSA. Here the CDR3 reads CASRLAQLVTDTQYF. CDR3 bases: TGTGCCAGCAGGTTAGCTCAACTAGTCACAGATACGCAGTATTTT.

To note about this clone: The sample has other DNA sequences that encode this CDR3 too. The rearrangement uses TRBV5-1 and TRBJ1-2, with TRBD1 as a possible D gene (5 bases). Trimming left V 2 bases short and J 3 bases short, with 11 bases between. Germline V CDR1 and CDR2: SGHRS, YFSETQ. CDR3 length: 14 residues. The CDR3 loop reads CASSLSQGYYGYTF. DNA of the CDR3: TGCGCCAGCAGCTTATCGCAGGGTTACTATGGCTACACCTTC.

The table lists this clone with a few counts. The CDR3 DNA sequence: TGTGCCAGCAGTCCGGACAGGGCTAATTCACCCCTCCACTTT. It encodes CASSPDRANSPLHF. This rearrangement joins TRBV6-4 to TRBJ1-6; 8 bases are a match to TRBD1. J lost 6 bases, V lost 5 bases, and 3 bases had no gene match. Per germline, CDR1 MRHNA and CDR2 SNTAGT. The CDR3 is 14 residues long.

This clone was seen once. The chain combines TRBV18 with TRBJ1-2; no definite D call. Germline loops: CDR1 KGHSH, CDR2 LQKENI. V was clipped by 6 bases and J by 0 bases, with 14 bases between them. The CDR3 extends over 15 amino acids. The CDR3 nucleotides are TGTGCCAGCTCGTCCCTCGGGGATTCTAACTATGGCTACACCTTC. Protein: CASSSLGDSNYGYTF.

The V gene is TRBV27, the J gene TRBJ1-2; the D is unclear. From germline, CDR1 is MNHEY and CDR2 SMNVEV (reference sequence). Between the trimmed V and J ends, which lost 6 bases and 7 bases, there was a span of 21 bases. CDR3 length: 15 residues. The CDR3 loop is CASSRKPRPSGGYTF. Here the CDR3 DNA reads TGTGCCAGCAGCCGGAAACCCCGACCGAGCGGTGGCTACACCTTC.

The chain combines TRBV6-1 with TRBJ2-7, with 7 bases that match TRBD1. Germline trimming cut 5 bases from V and 2 bases from J; bases unmatched to any gene: 9. The CDR3 totals 15 residues. Germline CDR1 MNHNS, CDR2 SASEGT. The CDR3 loop reads CASSSPGDSPYEQYF. Written as DNA, the CDR3 is TGTGCCAGCAGTTCCCCAGGGGACAGCCCCTACGAGCAGTACTTC.

This clone was detected only a few times. The CDR3 DNA sequence: TGTGCCAGCGGGACGCTAGCGCTGTCCCACAATGAGCAGTTCTTC. Translated: CASGTLALSHNEQFF. The gene calls are TRBV27 and TRBJ2-1; the D gene is possibly TRBD2 (6 bases). The V end lost 8 bases, the J end lost 5 bases, and 19 bases lay between the germline ends. CDR1 and CDR2 (germline): MNHEY, SMNVEV (reference sequence). The CDR3 spans 15 residues.

V and J are TRBV5-4 and TRBJ2-6, with D possibly matching TRBD2 (5 bases). The CDR3 covers 18 residues. V shed 0 bases and J shed 2 bases, with 15 bases lying between them. Germline V CDR1 and CDR2: SGHNT, YYREEE (reference sequence). CDR3 loop: CASSLVRGKLTGANVLTF. Here the CDR3 DNA reads TGTGCCAGCAGCTTGGTACGAGGGAAACTCACTGGGGCCAACGTCCTGACTTTC.

The chain joins TRBV7-9 to TRBJ2-2, with D maybe TRBD2 (5 bases). The CDR3 totals 12 residues. Germline CDR1 is SEHNR and CDR2 is FQNEAQ (reference sequence). V lost 4 bases, J lost 10 bases, and 10 bases lay in between. CDR3 bases: TGTGCCAGCAGCTCGGAGGCATTGGAGCTGTTTTTT. It is translated as CASSSEALELFF.

The CDR3 region is CASTPPGQGTTADTQYF. CDR3 DNA sequence: TGTGCCAGCACCCCTCCGGGACAGGGGACGACTGCAGATACGCAGTATTTT. J is TRBJ2-3 and V is TRBV25-1; 10 bases fit TRBD1. The V gene's germline CDR1 is MGHDK and CDR2 SYGVNS. Trimming cost V 7 bases and J 4 bases; bases outside gene matches: 14. The CDR3 contains 17 residues.

This sequence joins TRBV7-2 and TRBJ1-2; D gene unclear. CDR1 SGHTA and CDR2 FQGNSA come from the germline V gene. With 2 bases removed from V and 4 bases from J, the gap between germline ends came to 8 bases. CDR3 size: 13 residues. The CDR3 bases are TGTGCCAGCAGCTTACTTGAGGGCTATGGCTACACCTTC. Its protein is CASSLLEGYGYTF.

The chain links TRBV7-8 to TRBJ1-5; no definite D call. The CDR3 is 13 residues long. The V gene lost 5 bases and the J gene lost 6 bases, with 11 bases spanning the gap. Germline lookup yields CDR1 SGHVS and CDR2 FQNEAQ. Written as DNA, the CDR3 is TGTGCCAGCAGCCCGACTGAAATTCAGCCCCAGCATTTT. Its translation is CASSPTEIQPQHF.

The J gene is TRBJ1-2, the V gene TRBV5-8, with 8 bases that match TRBD1. V trimming: 2 bases; J trimming: 1 base; junction bases outside the gene matches: 4. The V gene's germline CDR1 is SGHTS and CDR2 YDEGEE. The CDR3 loop spans 15 amino acids. CDR3 protein: CASSFPDRDNYGYTF. DNA for the CDR3: TGTGCCAGCAGCTTCCCGGACAGGGATAACTATGGCTACACCTTC.

CDR3 residues: CASSFGSGTAVLGGNTIYF. The CDR3 DNA reads as TGCGCCAGCAGCTTCGGGTCAGGGACAGCCGTACTTGGAGGAAACACCATATATTTT. The chain recombines TRBV5-1 with TRBJ1-3, with 7 bases lining up with TRBD1. CDR3 size: 19 residues. CDR1 and CDR2 from the germline V gene are SGHRS and YFSETQ. V was pared by 2 bases and J by 4 bases, with 18 bases of the junction left unmatched.

The V call is TRBV18, the J call TRBJ1-4, with D perhaps matching TRBD1 (5 bases). Trimming removed 4 bases at V and 3 bases at J, with 15 bases between. CDR3 length equals 16 residues. The germline V gene encodes CDR1 KGHSH and CDR2 LQKENI. CDR3 in DNA: TGTGCCAGCTCACGAGTCAGGGTAGCGGCTAATGAAAAACTGTTTTTT. Residues: CASSRVRVAANEKLFF.